This is a list of T cell receptor beta chains from one sample in a study of tumor-infiltrating lymphocytes in primary liver carcinoma. TCRdb re-called the multiplex PCR reads with MiXCR, one entry per CDR3 protein. The sample records about 110,000 distinct CDR3 sequences, around 80% being singletons. The sequencing sample was made of liver tumor tissue from sampling region 3. The receptors were sampled from a man in his forties with primary liver carcinoma and hepatitis B virus infection. Each CDR3 is given with its conserved first and last residue. D genes are given only for firm matches. Clone size is not always given. Where it is, it says once, few, many or a class for expanded clones.

12	NA	NA	TRBJ1-1	TRBV6-1	TGTGCCAGCAGTATCCTGAACAGAGAAGCTTTCTTT	CASSILNREAFF
13	NA	NA	TRBJ1-5	TRBV19	TGTGCCAGTACCTCAAGAGGGAATCAGCCCCATCATTTT	CASTSRGNQPHHF
15	NA	TRBD1	TRBJ2-1	TRBV12-3/TRBV12-4	TGTGCCAGCTGGTGGTCGGGACAGCCATACAATGAGCAGTTCTTC	CASWWSGQPYNEQFF
16	NA	NA	TRBJ2-1	TRBV4-3	TGCGCCAGCAACCAAGATATGGCGGGCTCCTACAATGAGCAGTTCTTC	CASNQDMAGSYNEQFF
12	NA	NA	TRBJ2-3	TRBV6-1	TGTGCCAGCACTGAATGGGCAGATACACAGTATTTT	CASTEWADTQYF
15	NA	NA	TRBJ2-4	TRBV28	TGTGCCGGCAGCCCTCCTGGGTTGGCCAGAAACATTCAGTATTTC	CAGSPPGLARNIQYF
19	NA	NA	TRBJ2-6	TRBV6-1	TGCGCCAGCAGGGCCTTTCAGGGCAGGGGCCGGTTTGGGGCCAACGTCCTGACTTTC	CASRAFQGRGRFGANVLTF
15	NA	NA	TRBJ2-5	TRBV4-1	TGCGCCAGCAGATCATTTCCGGGACGGCAAGAGACCCAGAACTTC	CASRSFPGRQETQNF
14	NA	NA	TRBJ2-3	TRBV10-1	TGCGCAAGCAGTGGCGGGCGGGACACAGATACGCAGTATTTT	CASSGGRDTDTQYF
15	many	NA	TRBJ1-5	TRBV6-1	TGTGCAACCCACGTGGAGCAGTTTAGCAATCAGCCCCAGCATTTT	CATHVEQFSNQPQHF
14	NA	NA	TRBJ2-2	TRBV29-1	TGCAGCGTCCTCGGTCCGGGACCCACTGATGAGCTGTTTTTT	CSVLGPGPTDELFF
15	NA	NA	TRBJ2-1	TRBV10-3	TGTGCCATCAACCAGAGACTAGAATCCTACTATGAGCAGTTCTTC	CAINQRLESYYEQFF
13	NA	NA	TRBJ2-7	TRBV10-3	TGTGCCATCACTACTATGACGGGGGTAGAGCAGTACTTC	CAITTMTGVEQYF
16	once	NA	TRBJ2-7	TRBV4-2	TGTGTCAGTAGCCAAGGAACGGACTCAAAAGGCTACGAGCAGTACTTC	CVSSQGTDSKGYEQYF
16	NA	TRBD1	TRBJ1-1	TRBV4-1	TGCGCCAGCAGCCTCGGGACAGGGACCCTGAATACTGAAGCCTTCTTT	CASSLGTGTLNTEAFF
14	NA	NA	TRBJ2-7	TRBV5-6	TGTACTAGCAGCTTATGGGGAAGCTCCTACAAGCAGTACTTC	CTSSLWGSSYKQYF
14	NA	NA	TRBJ2-2	TRBV5-1	TGCGCCAGCAGCCCACCAGGGATCACCGGGGAGCTGTTTTTT	CASSPPGITGELFF
15	NA	TRBD2	TRBJ2-5	TRBV6-5	TGTGCCAGCAGTTACGCGGGAGTGGTACAAGAGACCCTGTATTTC	CASSYAGVVQETLYF
14	NA	NA	TRBJ2-5	TRBV7-9	TGTCTCAGCAGCTTAATAGGGACTTCCGAGGCCCAGTACTTC	CLSSLIGTSEAQYF
15	NA	TRBD2	TRBJ2-1	TRBV6-1	TGTGACAGCAGTGAAGAAGCGGGAAGATACAATGAGCAGTCCTTC	CDSSEEAGRYNEQSF
15	NA	NA	TRBJ1-4	TRBV5-1	TGCGCCAGCAGCTTAGATGTCCGACCGAATAGGAAACTGTTTTTT	CASSLDVRPNRKLFF
13	few	NA	TRBJ1-5	TRBV29-1	TGTAGCGCCGGAGAGGGAGTGAATCAGCCCCAGCATTTT	CSAGEGVNQPQHF
15	NA	TRBD2	TRBJ2-1	TRBV18	TGTGCCGGCTCACCAACTAGCGGGATTAGGAATGAACAGTTCTTC	CAGSPTSGIRNEQFF
20	NA	NA	TRBJ1-4	TRBV28	TGTGCCAGCAGTTTAATAGGTCTGGTGAATACGGGAGTCCTGAATGAAAAACTGTTTTTT	CASSLIGLVNTGVLNEKLFF
12	NA	NA	TRBJ2-6	TRBV2	TGTGCCAGCGGATTAGGGGGAGACGGCCTGACTTTC	CASGLGGDGLTF
15	NA	NA	TRBJ2-1	TRBV12-3/TRBV12-4	TGTGTCAGCAGTTTAATAAGCAGGAGGGGAAATGAGCAGTTCTTC	CVSSLISRRGNEQFF
11	NA	NA	TRBJ2-3	TRBV5-5	TGTACCAACAGCTTTGGAGATACGCAGTATTTT	CTNSFGDTQYF
17	NA	TRBD2	TRBJ2-4	TRBV11-1	TGTGTCAGCAGCTTTCCAGGAAGTAGCGGGACCAAAAACATTCAGTACTTC	CVSSFPGSSGTKNIQYF
17	NA	NA	TRBJ2-4	TRBV11-1	TGTGCCAGCAACTTTCCCAGGATTAGTGGGACCAAAAACATTCAGTACTTC	CASNFPRISGTKNIQYF
13	many	NA	TRBJ2-1	TRBV6-2/TRBV6-3	TGTGCCAGCAGCCGGCTAGCGACTAATGAGCAGTTCTTC	CASSRLATNEQFF
15	NA	TRBD2	TRBJ2-5	TRBV11-2	TGTGCCTACAGCTTAGGGGCTAGCGGACAAGAGACCCAGTATTTC	CAYSLGASGQETQYF
12	NA	NA	TRBJ2-7	TRBV4-2	TGTGTCAGCAGCCAAAATCGGAACGAACAGTACTTC	CVSSQNRNEQYF
15	once	TRBD2	TRBJ2-1	TRBV12-3/TRBV12-4	TGTGCCAACAGTTCGAGACTAGCGGTAAGGGGTGAGCAGTTCTTC	CANSSRLAVRGEQFF
17	NA	NA	TRBJ1-1	TRBV6-5	TGTGCCAGCAACCTAAACGCCGGGCCTAGGGTAAGGAGTGAAGCTTTCTTT	CASNLNAGPRVRSEAFF
17	NA	NA	TRBJ2-5	TRBV11-2	TGTGCCAGCAGCTTAAGACTAGTGGATGACTCGAGCGAGACCCAATACTTC	CASSLRLVDDSSETQYF
15	NA	NA	TRBJ2-5	TRBV29-1	TGCATCGTTAAATCCCCGGCGGGTAGATCGGAGACCCAGTACTTC	CIVKSPAGRSETQYF
18	NA	NA	TRBJ2-5	TRBV6-2/TRBV6-3	TGTGCTAGCAGTTCCCACCCTTGGGGCCTCCTGTACCAAGAGACCCAGTACTTC	CASSSHPWGLLYQETQYF
14	NA	NA	TRBJ2-3	TRBV4-3	TGCGCCAGCAGCCAAGTTGTTCTCTCAGATATGCAATATTTT	CASSQVVLSDMQYF
20	NA	TRBD2	TRBJ2-3	TRBV4-3	TGTGCCAGCAGCCAAGAACTTCCCTCCGGGACTAGCGAGAGAGCAGATACGCAGTATTTT	CASSQELPSGTSERADTQYF
16	NA	TRBD2	TRBJ2-3	TRBV7-2	TGTGCCAGCAGCCTACGAGCGGGAGGGCATGCAGATACGCAGTATTTT	CASSLRAGGHADTQYF
15	NA	NA	TRBJ1-2	TRBV5-4	TGTGCCAGCAGCCCGCGGGGGGCAGTGGACTATGGTTACACCTTC	CASSPRGAVDYGYTF
13	NA	NA	TRBJ1-6	TRBV11-1	TGTGCCGGCAGCCGGGCACTGGTTTCACCCCTCCATTTT	CAGSRALVSPLHF